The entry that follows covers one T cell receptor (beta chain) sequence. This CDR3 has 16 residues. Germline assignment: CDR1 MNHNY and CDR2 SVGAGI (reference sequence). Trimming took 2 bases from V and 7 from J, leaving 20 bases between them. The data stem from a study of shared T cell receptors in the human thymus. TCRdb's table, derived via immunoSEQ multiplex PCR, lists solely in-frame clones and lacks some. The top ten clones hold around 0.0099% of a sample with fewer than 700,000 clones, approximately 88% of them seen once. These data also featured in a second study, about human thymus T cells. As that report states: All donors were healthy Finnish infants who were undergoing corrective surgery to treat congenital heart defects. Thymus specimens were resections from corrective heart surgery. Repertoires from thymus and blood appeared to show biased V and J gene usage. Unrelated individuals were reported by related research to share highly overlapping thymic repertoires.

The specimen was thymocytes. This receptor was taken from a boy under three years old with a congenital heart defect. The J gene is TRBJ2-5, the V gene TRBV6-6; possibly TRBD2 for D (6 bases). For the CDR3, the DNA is TGTGCCAGCAGTTACGCTCGGGATTCGGTGGGGGGGACCCAGTACTTC. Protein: CASSYARDSVGGTQYF.